The rows below give T cell receptor beta chains drawn from one sample of a study of early T cells in non-severe SARS-CoV-2 infection. TCRdb passed the 5' RACE reads through MiXCR, listing each CDR3 protein once. Of over 60,000 distinct CDR3 sequences listed, roughly 9.4% are singletons. Sequencing was done on a sample of whole blood. These receptor sequences come from an adult who was a healthcare worker with PCR-confirmed SARS-CoV-2 infection or an uninfected control (not recorded which). Both conserved end residues are part of each CDR3. D genes are given only for firm matches. Size is omitted from some rows. Given values are once, few, many or a class for expanded clones.

j_call v_call clone_size d_call cdr3_aa cdr3_nt
TRBJ1-1 TRBV15 many NA CATSRVTIRGRGAFF TGTGCCACCAGCAGAGTTACAATCAGGGGACGGGGAGCTTTCTTT
TRBJ2-3 TRBV5-1 many TRBD1 CASSLRDRAIADTQYF TGCGCCAGCAGCCTACGGGACAGGGCTATCGCAGATACGCAGTATTTT
TRBJ1-1 TRBV29-1 many NA CSVGGSGGTEAFF TGCAGCGTTGGAGGCTCGGGGGGCACTGAAGCTTTCTTT
TRBJ2-3 TRBV7-2 many TRBD2 CASSFRGGTSTDTQYF TGTGCCAGCAGCTTCCGCGGGGGGACTAGCACAGATACGCAGTATTTT
TRBJ1-5 TRBV12-5 NA TRBD1 CASGPTGQTPVNNQPQHF TGTGCTAGTGGTCCCACGGGACAGACCCCCGTGAATAATCAGCCCCAGCATTTT
TRBJ2-7 TRBV27 many TRBD2 CASSPQSGRGYEQYF TGTGCCAGCAGTCCACAGAGCGGGAGGGGGTACGAGCAGTACTTC
TRBJ2-2 TRBV2 many NA CASSEERSRRELFF TGTGCCAGCAGTGAAGAACGGAGTCGCAGGGAGCTGTTTTTT
TRBJ2-7 TRBV25-1 many TRBD1 CASSPPGTGTYRDEQYF TGTGCCAGCAGCCCACCCGGGACAGGGACTTATCGGGACGAGCAGTACTTC
TRBJ1-5 TRBV7-9 many NA CASSLGGVSQPQHF TGTGCCAGCAGCTTAGGCGGGGTGAGCCAGCCCCAGCATTTT
TRBJ2-7 TRBV7-9 many NA CASSLAGQGGYEQYF TGTGCCAGCAGCTTAGCCGGCCAGGGTGGGTACGAGCAGTACTTC
TRBJ2-7 TRBV18 many NA CASSPPTGRSYEQYF TGTGCCAGCTCACCTCCCACAGGGAGGTCCTACGAGCAGTACTTC
TRBJ2-7 TRBV5-6 few TRBD1 CASSPPGQGVYEQYF TGTGCCAGCAGCCCCCCGGGACAGGGTGTTTACGAGCAGTACTTC
TRBJ2-2 TRBV11-2 many TRBD2 CASSPGLAGELFF TGTGCCAGCAGCCCGGGACTAGCCGGGGAGCTGTTTTTT
TRBJ2-2 TRBV7-2 few NA CASRSDWPPTGELFF TGTGCCAGCAGATCCGACTGGCCGCCAACCGGGGAGCTGTTTTTT
TRBJ2-1 TRBV11-2 many NA CASSLMTAIYNEQFF TGTGCCAGCAGCTTAATGACAGCTATTTACAATGAGCAGTTCTTC
TRBJ2-7 TRBV7-6 many TRBD1 CASSSETGGSYEQYF TGTGCCAGCAGCTCCGAGACAGGGGGCAGTTACGAGCAGTACTTC
TRBJ1-1 TRBV7-2 few NA CASSRGRPPESEAFF TGTGCCAGCAGCCGAGGGAGGCCCCCGGAATCTGAAGCTTTCTTT
TRBJ2-1 TRBV20-1 few TRBD2 CSATGRPNEQFF TGCAGTGCGACCGGGAGGCCCAATGAGCAGTTCTTC
TRBJ2-1 TRBV15 many NA CATSADSSSYNEQFF TGTGCCACCAGCGCAGACTCCTCCTCCTACAATGAGCAGTTCTTC
TRBJ1-4 TRBV2 NA TRBD1 CASSQTGASEKLFF TGTGCCAGCAGCCAGACAGGGGCGAGTGAAAAACTGTTTTTT
TRBJ1-5 TRBV19 NA NA CASTRAGQPQHF TGTGCCAGTACCAGGGCCGGTCAGCCCCAGCATTTT
TRBJ2-1 TRBV7-9 NA NA CASSLSRGTYNEQFF TGTGCCAGCAGCTTAAGCCGGGGGACCTACAATGAGCAGTTCTTC
TRBJ2-2 TRBV19 few NA CASTLGRENTGELFF TGTGCCAGTACGTTGGGCCGGGAGAACACCGGGGAGCTGTTTTTT
TRBJ2-6 TRBV4-2 many NA CASSVGSGANVLTF TGTGCCAGCAGCGTCGGGTCTGGGGCCAACGTCCTGACTTTC
TRBJ1-1 TRBV5-1 few NA CASSLNPAVNTEAFF TGCGCCAGCAGCTTAAACCCTGCCGTGAACACTGAAGCTTTCTTT
TRBJ2-7 TRBV7-2 many NA CASSLESVPSYEQYF TGTGCCAGCAGCTTAGAATCAGTTCCCTCCTACGAGCAGTACTTC
TRBJ1-2 TRBV2 many NA CASNAQVNYGYTF TGTGCCAGCAACGCACAGGTTAACTATGGCTACACCTTC
TRBJ2-3 TRBV27 NA NA CASSAWVADTQYF TGTGCCAGCAGTGCGTGGGTGGCAGATACGCAGTATTTT
TRBJ1-1 TRBV30 many NA CARIRDPNTEAFF TGTGCCAGGATACGGGACCCGAACACTGAAGCTTTCTTT
TRBJ2-1 TRBV7-9 NA TRBD2 CASSVLTSGSYNEQFF TGTGCCAGCAGCGTCCTAACTAGCGGTTCCTACAATGAGCAGTTCTTC
TRBJ1-2 TRBV13 many NA CASSSTANYGYTF TGTGCCAGCAGCTCGACAGCTAACTATGGCTACACCTTC